This T cell receptor (beta chain) was captured by sequencing in a study of cytomegalovirus exposure and HLA in healthy donors. PCR used 60 Vbeta primers and 13 Jbeta primers. Sequenced by immunoSEQ multiplex PCR; TCRdb stores in-frame clones only, minus some. This listing includes about 120,000 clones. About this clone itself: As yet, its antigen is unknown.

Trimming stripped 6 bases from V and 5 bases from J, with 11 bases between. Germline CDR1 is DFQATT and CDR2 is SNEGSKA (reference sequence). The CDR3 is made up of 11 amino acids. The study's findings and limits: A later analysis appeared to link common viral pathogens to several of the most significant clusters. A missense DCLRE1C variant was associated with V- and J-gene trimming of TCR beta chains in a later analysis, and an independent cohort replicated the association.

This chain uses TRBV20-1 with TRBJ2-7, with TRBD2 as a possible D gene (6 bases). The TCR was taken from a man aged 18 to 35 in good health and CMV-seronegative. Material: PBMCs. CDR3: CSAPWRDEQYF. As DNA, the CDR3 is TGCAGTGCCCCTTGGAGGGACGAGCAGTACTTC.